The next 18 T cell receptor beta chains were all read from a single sample in a study of glioma-infiltrating T cells after dendritic cell vaccination. TCRdb's table, derived via immunoSEQ multiplex PCR, lists solely in-frame clones and lacks some. The sample shows roughly 85,000 clones, roughly 85% of them seen only once. Stated time point: after dendritic cell vaccination, including at tumor progression/relapse. The source was blood, collected after dendritic cell vaccination. These receptor sequences come from a human donor with glioblastoma.

The V call is TRBV2, the J call TRBJ2-1; 9 bases are a match to TRBD2. Germline lookup yields CDR1 SNHLY and CDR2 FYNNEI. The CDR3 is made up of 16 amino acids. The ends lost 7 bases at V and 3 bases at J; junction bases unmatched: 10. The CDR3 DNA reads TGTGCCAGCACAACTCCCGGGACTAGCAACTACAATGAGCAGTTCTTC. Translation gives CASTTPGTSNYNEQFF.

J is TRBJ1-2 and V is TRBV2; D is perhaps TRBD1 (5 bases). The CDR3 is 13 amino acids. Germline lookup yields CDR1 SNHLY and CDR2 FYNNEI. V lost 6 bases and J 8 bases, leaving 16 bases between the germline ends. CDR3 nucleotides: TGTGCCAGCAGCCCCAGGGCCCTCGGGGGCTACACCTTC. Residues: CASSPRALGGYTF.

The chain combines TRBV7-9 with TRBJ1-2; no reliable D call. Germline loops: CDR1 SEHNR, CDR2 FQNEAQ (reference sequence). CDR3 length: 14 residues. V shed 1 base and J shed 2 bases, with 8 bases lying between them. The chain's CDR3 is CASSLGEGNYGYTF. The CDR3 DNA reads TGTGCCAGCAGCTTAGGAGAGGGAAACTATGGCTACACCTTC.

The chain is built from TRBV14 and TRBJ2-7; 7 nucleotides line up with TRBD2. The germline V gene has CDR1 SGHDN and CDR2 FVKESK. This CDR3 has 12 amino acids. Unmatched junction bases numbered 3, after V lost 4 bases and J lost 6 bases. The CDR3 is CASSLGRFEQYF. The CDR3 nucleotides read TGTGCCAGCAGCCTCGGGAGGTTCGAGCAGTACTTC.

The DNA for the CDR3 is TGCGCCAGCAGCCCTTTCCGGACTAGCGGATCTTACACAGATACGCAGTATTTT. Amino acid sequence: CASSPFRTSGSYTDTQYF. The chain has TRBV4-1 and TRBJ2-3; 10 bases align to TRBD2. The germline V gene encodes CDR1 MGHRA and CDR2 YSYEKL. The CDR3 consists of 18 residues. Trimming at V came to 4 bases and at J to 2 bases, leaving 12 bases not matched to a gene.

The chain has TRBV2 and TRBJ2-3; the D gene is possibly TRBD2 (6 bases). The V gene lost 5 bases and the J gene lost 0 bases, with 18 bases spanning the gap. The CDR3 has 17 residues. Germline V gene lookup returns CDR1 SNHLY and CDR2 FYNNEI. The chain's CDR3 is CASSRDAGIFSTDTQYF. CDR3 nucleotide sequence: TGTGCCAGCAGTAGGGATGCGGGGATCTTTAGCACAGATACGCAGTATTTT.

The V call is TRBV10-3, the J call TRBJ1-2, with TRBD1 matching 9 bases. J lost 2 bases, V lost 6 bases, and 4 bases had no gene match. The CDR3 contains 14 residues. Germline-derived CDR1 and CDR2 are ENHRY and SYGVKD. In nucleotides, the CDR3 is TGTGCCATCAGAGTTGACAGGGGGAACTATGGCTACACCTTC. Translated: CAIRVDRGNYGYTF.

On this clone itself: Lacking the conserved final phenylalanine or tryptophan, this CDR3 likely reflects a read error. V is TRBV5-6 and J is TRBJ2-6; D uncertain. The CDR3 is made up of 15 amino acids. In germline, CDR1 is SGHDT, CDR2 YYEEEE. V was clipped by 2 bases and J by 0 bases, with 6 bases between them. The CDR3 DNA reads TGTGCCAGCAGCTTCTTCGGCTCTGGGGCCAACGTCCTGACTTCC. Translation: CASSFFGSGANVLTS.

The rearrangement links TRBV9 to TRBJ2-7; tentatively, D is TRBD1 (6 bases). This CDR3 contains 16 residues. Germline V lookup: CDR1 SGDLS, CDR2 YYNGEE. V was clipped by 4 bases and J by 2 bases, with 19 bases between them. The CDR3 DNA reads TGTGCCAGCAGCCACAGCCCCGCCGGGACAACCTACGAGCAGTACTTC. Its protein is CASSHSPAGTTYEQYF.

The genes are TRBV7-2 and TRBJ2-1, with 11 bases lining up with TRBD2. CDR3 length: 15 residues. CDR1 is SGHTA, CDR2 FQGNSA, per germline. Germline trimming cut 5 bases from V and 1 base from J; bases unmatched to any gene: 1. The CDR3 nucleotides read TGTGCCAGCAGCCCTAGCGGGAGGTCCTACAATGAGCAGTTCTTC. This translates into CASSPSGRSYNEQFF.

This clone was picked up one time. The V gene is TRBV25-1, the J gene TRBJ2-5; 9 bases fit TRBD1. TRBJ2-7 explains the end of the DNA better; the J call may be wrong. This CDR3 is 14 amino acids long. Germline CDR1 MGHDK, CDR2 SYGVNS. Here the CDR3 reads CASSGTGFSYEQYF. CDR3 DNA sequence: TGTGCCAGCAGCGGGACAGGGTTTTCCTACGAGCAGTACTTC.

This rearrangement joins TRBV7-2 to TRBJ2-2; D perhaps matches TRBD1 (6 bases). This CDR3 is 14 amino acids long. Trimming removed 2 bases at V and 6 bases at J, with 10 bases between. Germline V gene lookup returns CDR1 SGHTA and CDR2 FQGNSA. CDR3 bases: TGTGCCAGCAGCTTATACAGGGCGGCCGGGGAGCTGTTTTTT. Protein product: CASSLYRAAGELFF.

The chain uses TRBV9 and TRBJ2-7; the D gene is possibly TRBD1 (6 bases). The CDR3 spans 15 residues. CDR1 and CDR2 (germline): SGDLS, YYNGEE. The germline V and J ends were trimmed by 0 bases and 4 bases, with 14 bases remaining between them. CDR3 nucleotide sequence: TGTGCCAGCAGCGTAGAGGCAGGGGAGTGGTACGAGCAGTACTTC. Amino acids: CASSVEAGEWYEQYF.

J is TRBJ2-3 and V is TRBV7-2, with 10 bases matching TRBD2. The CDR3 loop spans 16 amino acids. Trimming removed 5 bases from V and 3 bases from J; junction bases left unmatched: 8. Germline values: CDR1 SGHTA, CDR2 FQGNSA. Here the CDR3 reads CASSPFSGGATDTQYF. CDR3 nucleotides: TGTGCCAGCAGCCCCTTCAGCGGGGGGGCAACAGATACGCAGTATTTT.

V gene TRBV29-1 combines with J gene TRBJ1-4, with 11 nucleotides matching TRBD1. This CDR3 contains 13 residues. Germline V gives CDR1 SQVTM, CDR2 ANQGSEA. V lost 5 bases and J lost 5; bases outside the gene matches: 1. CDR3 bases: TGCAGCGTTAGGGACAGGGGGAATGAAAAACTGTTTTTT. It is translated as CSVRDRGNEKLFF. The complete variable domain, with remaining parts taken from reference TRBV29-1 and TRBJ1-4, reads SAVISQKPSRDICQRGTSLTIQCQVDSQVTMMFWYRQQPGQSLTLIATANQGSEATYESGFVIDKFPISRPNLTFSTLTVSNMSPEDSSIYLCSVRDRGNEKLFFGSGTQLSVL.

This clone was seen once. This chain joins TRBV9 and TRBJ1-6, with no clear D. V lost 2 bases and J 10 bases, leaving 10 bases between the germline ends. Germline V gene lookup returns CDR1 SGDLS and CDR2 YYNGEE. The length of the CDR3 is 13 residues. The CDR3 coding sequence is TGTGCCAGCAGCGTTACAGATGAATCACCCCTCCACTTT. Protein: CASSVTDESPLHF.

The DNA for the CDR3 is TGTGCCAGCAGGAAGTTAGCGGGAGGGATAGATGAGCAGTTCTTC. This encodes CASRKLAGGIDEQFF. The chain joins TRBV7-2 to TRBJ2-1, with 11 bases that match TRBD2. This CDR3 is built from 15 residues. Trimming removed 6 bases from V and 8 bases from J; junction bases left unmatched: 9. Germline CDR1 SGHTA, CDR2 FQGNSA.

This chain links TRBV6-5 with TRBJ2-1; perhaps TRBD2 as D (6 bases). The CDR3 is made up of 13 amino acids. Germline lookup yields CDR1 MNHEY and CDR2 SVGAGI. Trimming shortened V by 5 bases and J by 4 bases, and 9 bases separated the two germline ends. DNA for the CDR3: TGTGCCAGCAGTCCGGGAGATTACAATGAGCAGTTCTTC. This gives the protein CASSPGDYNEQFF.